The clone carrying this T cell receptor beta chain has only a few counts. The antigen is undetermined. These data come from a study of T-cell reconstitution after alpha-beta-depleted transplantation in children. Between the trimmed V and J ends, which lost 3 bases and 0 bases, there was a span of 12 bases. The CDR3 consists of 16 residues. Per germline, CDR1 SGHDT and CDR2 YYEEEE. Preparation of the TCRbeta library was carried out with unique molecular identifiers. TCRdb independently ran MiXCR on the PCR reads; one entry per CDR3 protein. Of fewer than 85,000 distinct CDR3 sequences listed, 13% to 15% were seen once; the top ten hold 25% to 30%. Study-wide points: At the one-year point after transplant, T-cell counts and TCRbeta diversity were found to come mostly from T cells that had been newly produced. It was surviving recipient T cells and thymic progenitors that gave some patients high TCRbeta diversity at day 60. Two months or so post-transplant, alpha-beta T cells reportedly derived from several hundred expanded graft clones.

The clonotype was recovered from a male patient between 2 and 9 years old who had a stem cell transplant for acute lymphoblastic leukemia, so the T cells may come from the graft donor. The sample consisted of PBMCs, mostly from graft donor cells, taken 180 days after TCRalphabeta/CD19-depleted stem cell transplant. V and J are TRBV5-6 and TRBJ2-2; D is unclear. The CDR3 reads CASSYPDGPNTGELFF. Written as DNA, the CDR3 is TGTGCCAGCAGCTACCCAGACGGTCCGAACACCGGGGAGCTGTTTTTT.